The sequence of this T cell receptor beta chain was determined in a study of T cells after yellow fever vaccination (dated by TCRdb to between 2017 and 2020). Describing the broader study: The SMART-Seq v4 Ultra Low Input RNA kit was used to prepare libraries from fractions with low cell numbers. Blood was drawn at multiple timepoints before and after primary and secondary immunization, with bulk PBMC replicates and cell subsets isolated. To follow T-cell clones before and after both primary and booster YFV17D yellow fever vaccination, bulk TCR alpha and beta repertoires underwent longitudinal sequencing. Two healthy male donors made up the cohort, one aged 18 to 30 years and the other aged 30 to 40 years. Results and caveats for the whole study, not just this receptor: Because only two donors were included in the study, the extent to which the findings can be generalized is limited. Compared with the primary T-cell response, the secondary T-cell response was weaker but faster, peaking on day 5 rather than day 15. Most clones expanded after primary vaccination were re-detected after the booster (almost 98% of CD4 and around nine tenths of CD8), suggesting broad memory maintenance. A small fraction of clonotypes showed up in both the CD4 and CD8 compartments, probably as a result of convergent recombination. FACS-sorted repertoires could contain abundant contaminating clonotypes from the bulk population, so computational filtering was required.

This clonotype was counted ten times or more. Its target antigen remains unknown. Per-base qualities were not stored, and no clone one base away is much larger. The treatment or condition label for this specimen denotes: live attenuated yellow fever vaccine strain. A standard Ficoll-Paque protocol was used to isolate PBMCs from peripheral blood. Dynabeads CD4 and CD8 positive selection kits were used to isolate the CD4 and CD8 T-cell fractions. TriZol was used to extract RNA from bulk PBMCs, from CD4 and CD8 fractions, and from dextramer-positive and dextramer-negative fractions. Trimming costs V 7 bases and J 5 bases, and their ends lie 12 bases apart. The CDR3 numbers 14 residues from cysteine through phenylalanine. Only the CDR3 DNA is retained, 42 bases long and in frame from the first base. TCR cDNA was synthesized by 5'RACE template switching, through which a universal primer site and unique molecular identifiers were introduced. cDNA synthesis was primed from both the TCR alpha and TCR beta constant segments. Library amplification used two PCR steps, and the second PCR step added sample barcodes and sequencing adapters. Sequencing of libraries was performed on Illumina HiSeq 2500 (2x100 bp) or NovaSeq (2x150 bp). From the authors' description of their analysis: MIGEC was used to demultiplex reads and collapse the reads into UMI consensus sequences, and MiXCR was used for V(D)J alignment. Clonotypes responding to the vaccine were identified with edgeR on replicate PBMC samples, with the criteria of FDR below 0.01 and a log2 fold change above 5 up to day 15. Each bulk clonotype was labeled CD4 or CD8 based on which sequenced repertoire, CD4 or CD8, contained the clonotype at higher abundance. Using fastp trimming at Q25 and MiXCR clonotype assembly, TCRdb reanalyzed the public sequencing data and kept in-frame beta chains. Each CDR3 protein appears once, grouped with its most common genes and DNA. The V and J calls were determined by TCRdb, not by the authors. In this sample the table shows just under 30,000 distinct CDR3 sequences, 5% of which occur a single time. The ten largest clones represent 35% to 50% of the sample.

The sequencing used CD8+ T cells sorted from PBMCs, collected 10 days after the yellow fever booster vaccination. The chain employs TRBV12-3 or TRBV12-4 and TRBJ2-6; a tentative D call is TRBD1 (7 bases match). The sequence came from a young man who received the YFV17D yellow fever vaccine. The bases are TGTGCCAGCATCCCAGGGGGGTGGGCCAACGTCCTGACTTTC. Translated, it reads CASIPGGWANVLTF.